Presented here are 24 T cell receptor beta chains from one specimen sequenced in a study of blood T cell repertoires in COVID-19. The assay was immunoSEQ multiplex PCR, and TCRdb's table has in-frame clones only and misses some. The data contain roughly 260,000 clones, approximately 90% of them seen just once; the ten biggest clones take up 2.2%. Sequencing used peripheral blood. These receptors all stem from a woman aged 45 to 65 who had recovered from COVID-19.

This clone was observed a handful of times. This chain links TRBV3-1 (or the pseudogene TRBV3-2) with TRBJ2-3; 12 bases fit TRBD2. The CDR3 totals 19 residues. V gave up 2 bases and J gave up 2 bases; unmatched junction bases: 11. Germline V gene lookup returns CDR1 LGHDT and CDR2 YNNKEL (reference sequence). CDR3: CASSQITLTSGGSTDTQYF. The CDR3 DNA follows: TGTGCCAGCAGCCAAATTACTTTGACTAGCGGGGGATCCACAGATACGCAGTATTTT.

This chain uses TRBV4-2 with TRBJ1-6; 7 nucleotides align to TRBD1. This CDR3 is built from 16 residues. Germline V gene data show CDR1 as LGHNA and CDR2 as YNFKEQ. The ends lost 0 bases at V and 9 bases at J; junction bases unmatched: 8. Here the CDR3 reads CASSQDLGQPFSPLHF. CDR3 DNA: TGTGCCAGCAGCCAAGATTTGGGACAGCCCTTTTCACCCCTCCACTTT.

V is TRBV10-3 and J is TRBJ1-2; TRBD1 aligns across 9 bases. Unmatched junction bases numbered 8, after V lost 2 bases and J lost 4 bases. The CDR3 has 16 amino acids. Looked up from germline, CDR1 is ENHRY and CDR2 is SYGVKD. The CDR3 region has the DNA TGTGCCATCAGTGAGGTCCGGGACAGGGTTTTCTATGGCTACACCTTC. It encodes CAISEVRDRVFYGYTF.

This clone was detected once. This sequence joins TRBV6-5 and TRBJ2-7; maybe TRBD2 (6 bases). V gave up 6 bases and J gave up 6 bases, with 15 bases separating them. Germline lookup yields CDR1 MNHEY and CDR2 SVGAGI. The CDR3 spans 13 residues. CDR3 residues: CASSSHVGGEQYF. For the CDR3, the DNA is TGTGCCAGCAGCTCTCACGTGGGAGGCGAGCAGTACTTC.

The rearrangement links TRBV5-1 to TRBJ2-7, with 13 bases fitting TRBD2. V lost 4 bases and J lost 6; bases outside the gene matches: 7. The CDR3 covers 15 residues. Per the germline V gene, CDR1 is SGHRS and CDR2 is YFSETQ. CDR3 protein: CASSPLAGGVFEQYF. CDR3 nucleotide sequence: TGCGCCAGCAGCCCACTAGCGGGAGGGGTTTTCGAGCAGTACTTC.

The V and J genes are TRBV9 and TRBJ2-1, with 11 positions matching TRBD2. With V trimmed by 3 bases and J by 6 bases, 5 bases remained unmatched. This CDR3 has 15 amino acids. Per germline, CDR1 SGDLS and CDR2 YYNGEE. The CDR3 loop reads CASSATSGRPNEQFF. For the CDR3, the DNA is TGTGCCAGCAGCGCCACTAGCGGGAGACCCAATGAGCAGTTCTTC.

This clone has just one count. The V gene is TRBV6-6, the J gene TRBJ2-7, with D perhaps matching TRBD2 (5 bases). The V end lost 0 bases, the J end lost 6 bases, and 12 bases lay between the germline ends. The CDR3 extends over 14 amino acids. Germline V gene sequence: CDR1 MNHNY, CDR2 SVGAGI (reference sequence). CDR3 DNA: TGTGCCAGCAGTTACTCGAGGGCCCCGCCCGAGCAGTACTTC. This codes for CASSYSRAPPEQYF.

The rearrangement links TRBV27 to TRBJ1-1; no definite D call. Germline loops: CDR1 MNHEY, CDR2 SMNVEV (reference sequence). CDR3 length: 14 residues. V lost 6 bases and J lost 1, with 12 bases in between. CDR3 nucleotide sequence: TGTGCCAGCAGGTCCCTACGGGGGAACACTGAAGCTTTCTTT. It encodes CASRSLRGNTEAFF.

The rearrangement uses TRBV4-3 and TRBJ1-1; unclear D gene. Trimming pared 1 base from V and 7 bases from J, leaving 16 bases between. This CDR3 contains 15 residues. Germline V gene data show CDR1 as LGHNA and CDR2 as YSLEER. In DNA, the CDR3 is TGCGCCAGCAGCCAAGTATTGTGGTCAGGCCTTGAAGCTTTCTTT. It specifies CASSQVLWSGLEAFF.

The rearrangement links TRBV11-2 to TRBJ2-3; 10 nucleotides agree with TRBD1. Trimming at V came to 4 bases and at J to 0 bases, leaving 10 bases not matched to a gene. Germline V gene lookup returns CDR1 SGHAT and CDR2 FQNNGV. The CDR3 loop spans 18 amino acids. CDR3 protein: CASSSPWDRGWSTDTQYF. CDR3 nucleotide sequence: TGTGCCAGCAGCTCCCCCTGGGACAGGGGTTGGAGCACAGATACGCAGTATTTT.

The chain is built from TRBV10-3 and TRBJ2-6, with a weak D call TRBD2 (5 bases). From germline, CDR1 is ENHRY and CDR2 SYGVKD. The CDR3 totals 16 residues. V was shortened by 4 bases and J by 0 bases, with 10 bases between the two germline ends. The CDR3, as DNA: TGTGCCATCAGTGGGACTGATAACTCTGGGGCCAACGTCCTGACTTTC. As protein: CAISGTDNSGANVLTF.

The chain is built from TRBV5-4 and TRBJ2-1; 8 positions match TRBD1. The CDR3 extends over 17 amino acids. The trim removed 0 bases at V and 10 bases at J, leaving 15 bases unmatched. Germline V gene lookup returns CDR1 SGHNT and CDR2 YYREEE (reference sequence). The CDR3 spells CASSLGFGDRGASEQFF. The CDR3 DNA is TGTGCCAGCAGCTTGGGATTTGGAGACAGGGGCGCGTCCGAGCAGTTCTTC.

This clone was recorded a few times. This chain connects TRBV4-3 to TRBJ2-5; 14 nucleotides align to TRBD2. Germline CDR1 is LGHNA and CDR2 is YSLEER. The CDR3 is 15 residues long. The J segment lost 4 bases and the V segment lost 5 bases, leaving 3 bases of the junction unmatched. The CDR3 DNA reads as TGCGCCAGCAGCTTAGGGACTAGCGGGGGAGAGACCCAGTACTTC. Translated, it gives CASSLGTSGGETQYF.

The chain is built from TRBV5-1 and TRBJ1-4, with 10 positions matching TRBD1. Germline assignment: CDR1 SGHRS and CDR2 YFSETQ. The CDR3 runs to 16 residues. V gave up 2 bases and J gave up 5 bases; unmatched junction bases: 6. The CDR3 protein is CASSFLGQGVNEKLFF. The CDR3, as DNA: TGCGCCAGCAGCTTCCTCGGACAGGGGGTGAATGAAAAACTGTTTTTT. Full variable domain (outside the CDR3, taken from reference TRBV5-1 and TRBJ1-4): KAGVTQTPRYLIKTRGQQVTLSCSPISGHRSVSWYQQTPGQGLQFLFEYFSETQRNKGNFPGRFSGRQFSNSRSEMNVSTLELGDSALYLCASSFLGQGVNEKLFFGSGTQLSVL.

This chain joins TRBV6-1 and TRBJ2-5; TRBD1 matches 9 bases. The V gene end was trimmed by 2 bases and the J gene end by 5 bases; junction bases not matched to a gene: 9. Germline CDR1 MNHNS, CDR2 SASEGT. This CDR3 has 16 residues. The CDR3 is CASSERNRGLRETQYF. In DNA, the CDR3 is TGTGCCAGCAGTGAAAGGAACAGGGGGCTTAGGGAGACCCAGTACTTC.

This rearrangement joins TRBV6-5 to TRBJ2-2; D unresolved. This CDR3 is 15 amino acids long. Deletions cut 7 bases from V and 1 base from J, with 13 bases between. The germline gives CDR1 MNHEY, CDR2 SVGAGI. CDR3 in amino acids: CASTLDMRNTGELFF. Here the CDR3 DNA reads TGTGCCAGCACACTTGACATGAGGAACACCGGGGAGCTGTTTTTT.

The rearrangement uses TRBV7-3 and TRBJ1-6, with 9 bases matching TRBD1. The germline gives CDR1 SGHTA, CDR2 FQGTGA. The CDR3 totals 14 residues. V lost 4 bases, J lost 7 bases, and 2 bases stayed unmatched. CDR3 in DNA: TGTGCCAGCAGCTCGACAGGGGGGAATTCACCCCTCCACTTT. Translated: CASSSTGGNSPLHF.

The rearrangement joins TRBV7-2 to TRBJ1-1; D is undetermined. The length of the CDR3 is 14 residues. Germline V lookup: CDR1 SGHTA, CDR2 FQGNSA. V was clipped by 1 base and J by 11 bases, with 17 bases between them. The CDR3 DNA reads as TGTGCCAGCAGCTTAGGTAGATCCGTCCGAAGCGCTTTCTTT. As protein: CASSLGRSVRSAFF.

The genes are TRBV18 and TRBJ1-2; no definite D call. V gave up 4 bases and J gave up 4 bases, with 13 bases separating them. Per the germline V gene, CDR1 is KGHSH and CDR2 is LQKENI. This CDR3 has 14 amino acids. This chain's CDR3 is CASSHSFASYGYTF. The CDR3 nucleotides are TGTGCCAGCTCACATTCCTTCGCTAGCTATGGCTACACCTTC. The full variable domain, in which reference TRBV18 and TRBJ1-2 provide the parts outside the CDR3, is NAGVMQNPRHLVRRRGQEARLRCSPMKGHSHVYWYRQLPEEGLKFMVYLQKENIIDESGMPKERFSAEFPKEGPSILRIQQVVRGDSAAYFCASSHSFASYGYTFGSGTRLTVV.

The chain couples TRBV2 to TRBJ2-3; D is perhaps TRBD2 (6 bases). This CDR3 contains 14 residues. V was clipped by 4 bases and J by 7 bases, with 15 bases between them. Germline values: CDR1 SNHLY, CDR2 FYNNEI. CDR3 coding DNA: TGTGCCAGCAGTGGGGGCCGGGAGCGGCATACGCAGTATTTT. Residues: CASSGGRERHTQYF.

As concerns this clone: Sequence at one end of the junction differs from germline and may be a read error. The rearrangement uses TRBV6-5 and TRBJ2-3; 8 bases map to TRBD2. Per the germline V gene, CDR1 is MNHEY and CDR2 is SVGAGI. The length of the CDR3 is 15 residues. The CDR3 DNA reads TGCGGGGGGGCGGGAGGACATCTTGGCACAGATACGCAGTATTTT. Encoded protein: CGGAGGHLGTDTQYF.

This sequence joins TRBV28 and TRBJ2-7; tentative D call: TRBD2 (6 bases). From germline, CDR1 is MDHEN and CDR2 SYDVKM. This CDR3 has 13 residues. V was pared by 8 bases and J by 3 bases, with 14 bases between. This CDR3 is CASVSGDDYEQYF. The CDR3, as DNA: TGTGCCAGCGTGTCGGGGGATGACTACGAGCAGTACTTC. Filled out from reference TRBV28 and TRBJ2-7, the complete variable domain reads DVKVTQSSRYLVKRTGEKVFLECVQDMDHENMFWYRQDPGLGLRLIYFSYDVKMKEKGDIPEGYSVSREKKERFSLILESASTNQTSMYLCASVSGDDYEQYFGPGTRLTVT.

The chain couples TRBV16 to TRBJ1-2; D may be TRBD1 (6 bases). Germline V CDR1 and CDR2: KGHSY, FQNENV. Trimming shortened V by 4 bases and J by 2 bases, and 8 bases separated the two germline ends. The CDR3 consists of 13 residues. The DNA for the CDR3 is TGTGCCAGCAGCCTTACAGGGAACTATGGCTACACCTTC. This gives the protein CASSLTGNYGYTF.

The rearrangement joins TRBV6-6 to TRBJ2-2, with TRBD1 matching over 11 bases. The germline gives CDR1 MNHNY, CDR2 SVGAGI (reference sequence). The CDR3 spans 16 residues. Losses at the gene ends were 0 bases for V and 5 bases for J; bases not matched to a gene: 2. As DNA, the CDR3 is TGTGCCAGCAGTTACTCGGACAGGGGGCGGACCGGGGAGCTGTTTTTT. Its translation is CASSYSDRGRTGELFF.